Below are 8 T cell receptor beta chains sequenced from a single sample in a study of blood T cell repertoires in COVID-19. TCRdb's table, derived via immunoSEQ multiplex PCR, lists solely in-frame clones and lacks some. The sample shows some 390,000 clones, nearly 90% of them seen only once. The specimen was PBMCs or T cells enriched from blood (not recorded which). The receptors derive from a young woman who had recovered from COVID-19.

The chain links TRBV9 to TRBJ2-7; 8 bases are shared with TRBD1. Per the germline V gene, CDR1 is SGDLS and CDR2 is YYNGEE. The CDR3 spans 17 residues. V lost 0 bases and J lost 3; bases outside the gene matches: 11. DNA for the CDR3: TGTGCCAGCAGCGTAGGCGACAGGGGTCGGTCAAACTACGAGCAGTACTTC. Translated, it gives CASSVGDRGRSNYEQYF.

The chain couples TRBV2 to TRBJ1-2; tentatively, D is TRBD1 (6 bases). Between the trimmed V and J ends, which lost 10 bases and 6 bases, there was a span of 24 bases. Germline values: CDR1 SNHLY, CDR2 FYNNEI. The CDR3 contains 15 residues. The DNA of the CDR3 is TGTGCCAACCCCCGGGGGACACTCGGGGGGGATGGCTACACCTTC. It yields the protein CANPRGTLGGDGYTF.

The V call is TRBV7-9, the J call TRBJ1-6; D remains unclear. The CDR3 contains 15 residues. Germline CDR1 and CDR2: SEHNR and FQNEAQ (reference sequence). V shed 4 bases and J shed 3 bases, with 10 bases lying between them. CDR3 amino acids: CASSSEADYNSPLHF. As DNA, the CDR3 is TGTGCCAGCAGCTCGGAGGCAGACTATAATTCACCCCTCCACTTT.

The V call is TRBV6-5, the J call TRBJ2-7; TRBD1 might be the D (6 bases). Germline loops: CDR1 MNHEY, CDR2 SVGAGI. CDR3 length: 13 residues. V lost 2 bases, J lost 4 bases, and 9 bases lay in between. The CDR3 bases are TGTGCCAGCAGTTACCTCAGGGGATACGAGCAGTACTTC. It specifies CASSYLRGYEQYF.

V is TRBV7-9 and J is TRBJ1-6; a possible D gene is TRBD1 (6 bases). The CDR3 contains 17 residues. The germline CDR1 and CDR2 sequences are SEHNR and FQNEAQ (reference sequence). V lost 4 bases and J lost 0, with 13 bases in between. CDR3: CASSYSRGNSYNSPLHF. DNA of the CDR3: TGTGCCAGCAGCTACTCCAGGGGAAACTCCTATAATTCACCCCTCCACTTT.

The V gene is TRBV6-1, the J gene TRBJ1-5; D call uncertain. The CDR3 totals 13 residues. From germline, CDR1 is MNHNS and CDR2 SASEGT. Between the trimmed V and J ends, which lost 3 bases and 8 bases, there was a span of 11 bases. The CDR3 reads CASSDPVSEPQHF. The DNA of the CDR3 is TGTGCCAGCAGTGACCCCGTTAGTGAGCCCCAGCATTTT.

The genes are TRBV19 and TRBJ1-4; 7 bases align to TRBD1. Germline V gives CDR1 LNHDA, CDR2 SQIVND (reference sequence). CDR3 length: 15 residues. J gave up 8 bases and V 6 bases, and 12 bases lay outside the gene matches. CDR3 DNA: TGTGCCAGTAGGAGATGGGAGACAGGGAAGGAAAAACTGTTTTTT. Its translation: CASRRWETGKEKLFF.

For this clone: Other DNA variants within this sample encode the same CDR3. In nucleotides, the CDR3 is TGTGCCAGCAGTTTATCGCGGGTGGGCTATGGCTACACCTTC. Encoded protein: CASSLSRVGYGYTF. The rearrangement uses TRBV28 and TRBJ1-2; D unresolved. V was pared by 1 base and J by 4 bases, with 10 bases between. CDR3 length equals 14 residues. Germline CDR1 MDHEN, CDR2 SYDVKM.